This TCR beta chain was found in a study of T cell responses to AZD1222 COVID-19 vaccine. Profiling relied on immunoSEQ multiplex PCR, and the TCRdb table lists in-frame clones only, not all of them. The data show over 150,000 clones, with about nine tenths seen just once and roughly 6% held by the top ten. In the case of this clone: At the DNA level, this CDR3 is encoded by other sequences in the same sample as well.

From germline, CDR1 is SGHTA and CDR2 FQGNSA. The CDR3 has 14 amino acids. Trimming stripped 1 base from V and 5 bases from J, with 9 bases between. The starting material was peripheral blood, obtained on day 0 of AZD1222 vaccination. The chain combines TRBV7-2 with TRBJ2-1; a weak D match, TRBD2 (6 bases). The TCR sequence derives from an adult in good health. The CDR3 region is CASSLVGGDNEQFF. In nucleotides, the CDR3 is TGTGCCAGCAGCTTAGTGGGCGGGGACAATGAGCAGTTCTTC.